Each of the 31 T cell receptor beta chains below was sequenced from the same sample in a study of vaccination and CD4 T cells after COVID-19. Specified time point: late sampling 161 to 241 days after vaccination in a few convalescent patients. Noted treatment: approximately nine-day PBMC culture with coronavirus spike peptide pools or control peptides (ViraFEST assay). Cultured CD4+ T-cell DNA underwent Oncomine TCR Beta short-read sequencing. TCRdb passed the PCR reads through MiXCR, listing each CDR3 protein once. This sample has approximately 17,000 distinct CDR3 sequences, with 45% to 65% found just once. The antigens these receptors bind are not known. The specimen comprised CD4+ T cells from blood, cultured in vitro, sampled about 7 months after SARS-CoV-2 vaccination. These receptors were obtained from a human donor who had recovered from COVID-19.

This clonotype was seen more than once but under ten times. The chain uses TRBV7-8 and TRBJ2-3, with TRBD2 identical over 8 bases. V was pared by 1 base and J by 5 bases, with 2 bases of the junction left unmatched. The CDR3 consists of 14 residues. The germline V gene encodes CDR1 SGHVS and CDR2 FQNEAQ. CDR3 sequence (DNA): TGTGCCAGCAGCTTAGATACTAGCGGAGATACGCAGTATTTT. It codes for CASSLDTSGDTQYF.

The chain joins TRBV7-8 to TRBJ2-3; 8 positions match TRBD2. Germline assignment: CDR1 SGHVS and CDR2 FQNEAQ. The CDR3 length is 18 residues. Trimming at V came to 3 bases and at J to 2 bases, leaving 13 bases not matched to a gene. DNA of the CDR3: TGTGCCAGCAGCTTTCATTCAATGGTAGCGGGACCCACAGATACGCAGTATTTT. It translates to CASSFHSMVAGPTDTQYF.

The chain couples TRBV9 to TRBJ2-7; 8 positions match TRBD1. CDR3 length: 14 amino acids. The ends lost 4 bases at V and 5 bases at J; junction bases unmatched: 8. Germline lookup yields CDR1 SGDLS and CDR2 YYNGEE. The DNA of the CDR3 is TGTGCCAGCAGCAAATTAGACAGGGGACACGAGCAGTACTTC. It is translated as CASSKLDRGHEQYF.

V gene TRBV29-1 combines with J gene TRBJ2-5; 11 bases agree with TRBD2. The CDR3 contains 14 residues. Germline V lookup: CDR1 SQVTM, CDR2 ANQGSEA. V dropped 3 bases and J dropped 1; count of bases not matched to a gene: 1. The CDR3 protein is CSVEGTSGQETQYF. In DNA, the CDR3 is TGCAGCGTTGAGGGGACTAGCGGCCAAGAGACCCAGTACTTC.

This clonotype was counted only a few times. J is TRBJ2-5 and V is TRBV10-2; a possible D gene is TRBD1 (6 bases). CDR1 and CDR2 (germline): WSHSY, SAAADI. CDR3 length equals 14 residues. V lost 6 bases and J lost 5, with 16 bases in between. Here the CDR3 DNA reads TGCGCCAGCAGGACGAACAGGGCCGGGGAGACCCAGTACTTC. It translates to CASRTNRAGETQYF.

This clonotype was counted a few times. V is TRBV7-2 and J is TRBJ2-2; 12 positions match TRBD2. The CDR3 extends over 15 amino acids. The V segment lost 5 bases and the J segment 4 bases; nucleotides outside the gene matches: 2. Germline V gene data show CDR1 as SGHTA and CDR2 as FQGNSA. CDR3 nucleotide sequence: TGTGCCAGCAGCCAGGGACTAGCGGGCACCGGGGAGCTGTTTTTT. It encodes CASSQGLAGTGELFF. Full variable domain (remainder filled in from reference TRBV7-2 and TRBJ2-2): GAGVSQSPSNKVTEKGKDVELRCDPISGHTALYWYRQSLGQGLEFLIYFQGNSAPDKSGLPSDRFSAERTGGSVSTLTIQRTQQEDSAVYLCASSQGLAGTGELFFGEGSRLTVL.

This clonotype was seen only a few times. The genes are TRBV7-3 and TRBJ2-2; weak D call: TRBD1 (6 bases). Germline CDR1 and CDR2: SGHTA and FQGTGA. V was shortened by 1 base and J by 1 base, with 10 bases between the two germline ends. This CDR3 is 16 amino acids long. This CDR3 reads CASSLNARGNTGELFF. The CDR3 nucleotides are TGTGCCAGCAGCTTAAACGCCAGGGGGAACACCGGGGAGCTGTTTTTT.

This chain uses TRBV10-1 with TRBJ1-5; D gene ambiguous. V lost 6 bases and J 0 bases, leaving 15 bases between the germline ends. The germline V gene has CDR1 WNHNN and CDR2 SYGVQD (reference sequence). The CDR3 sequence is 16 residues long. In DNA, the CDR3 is TGCGCCAGCAGCAGCCCGAGAGTTCATAGCAATCAGCCCCAGCATTTT. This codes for CASSSPRVHSNQPQHF.

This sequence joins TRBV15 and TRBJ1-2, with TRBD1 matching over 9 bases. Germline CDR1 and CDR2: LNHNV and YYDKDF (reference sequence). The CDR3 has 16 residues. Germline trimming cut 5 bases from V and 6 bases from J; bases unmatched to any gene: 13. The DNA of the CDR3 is TGTGCCACCAGCCCCCTACCGGGACAGGGCTCGGATGGCTACACCTTC. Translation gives CATSPLPGQGSDGYTF.

The CDR3 DNA is TGTGCCAGCAGACCGTTCCTAGCAGCAAACATTCAGTACTTC. It codes for CASRPFLAANIQYF. The chain combines TRBV6-1 with TRBJ2-4, with D possibly being TRBD2 (5 bases). Trimming shortened V by 6 bases and J by 6 bases, and 15 bases separated the two germline ends. CDR1 is MNHNS, CDR2 SASEGT, per germline. This CDR3 is 14 amino acids long.

CDR3 nucleotides: TGTGCCAGCAGCCCTCTACAGGGGGCCCTCCAGTATTTT. Its translation: CASSPLQGALQYF. The V call is TRBV7-2, the J call TRBJ2-3; 9 bases match TRBD1. CDR1 is SGHTA and CDR2 is FQGNSA in the germline V gene. V lost 5 bases and J lost 12; bases outside the gene matches: 9. The CDR3 has 13 amino acids.

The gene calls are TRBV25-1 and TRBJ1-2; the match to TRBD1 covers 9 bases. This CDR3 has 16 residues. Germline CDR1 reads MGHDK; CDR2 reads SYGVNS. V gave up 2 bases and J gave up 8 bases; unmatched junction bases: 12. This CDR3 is CASSEQLPGQGNGYTF. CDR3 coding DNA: TGTGCCAGCAGTGAACAACTACCCGGACAGGGGAACGGCTACACCTTC.

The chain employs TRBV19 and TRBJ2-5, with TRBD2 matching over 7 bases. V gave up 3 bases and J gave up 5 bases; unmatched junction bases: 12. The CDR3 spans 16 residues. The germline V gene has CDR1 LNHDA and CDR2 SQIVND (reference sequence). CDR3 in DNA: TGTGCCAGTAGTATTGGGCTAGCGGCGGTGGGGGAGACCCAGTACTTC. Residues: CASSIGLAAVGETQYF.

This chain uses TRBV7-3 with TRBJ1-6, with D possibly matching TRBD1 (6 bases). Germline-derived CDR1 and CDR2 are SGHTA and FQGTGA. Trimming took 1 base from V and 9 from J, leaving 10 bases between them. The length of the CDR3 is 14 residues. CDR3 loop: CASSLRGGGSPLHF. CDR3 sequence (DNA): TGTGCCAGCAGCTTAAGAGGGGGAGGTTCACCCCTCCACTTT.

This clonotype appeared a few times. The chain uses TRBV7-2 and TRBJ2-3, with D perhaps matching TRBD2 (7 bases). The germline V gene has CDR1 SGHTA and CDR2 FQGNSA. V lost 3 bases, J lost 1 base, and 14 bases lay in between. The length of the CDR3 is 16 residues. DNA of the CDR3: TGTGCCAGCAGCTTTGATGGGGGGGGCGGCACAGATACGCAGTATTTT. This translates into CASSFDGGGGTDTQYF.

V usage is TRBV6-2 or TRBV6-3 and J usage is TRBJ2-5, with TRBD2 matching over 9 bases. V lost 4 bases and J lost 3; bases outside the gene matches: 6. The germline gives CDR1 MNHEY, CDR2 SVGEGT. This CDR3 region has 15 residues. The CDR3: CASSLAGEGEETQYF. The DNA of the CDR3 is TGTGCCAGCAGTTTAGCGGGAGAGGGTGAAGAGACCCAGTACTTC.

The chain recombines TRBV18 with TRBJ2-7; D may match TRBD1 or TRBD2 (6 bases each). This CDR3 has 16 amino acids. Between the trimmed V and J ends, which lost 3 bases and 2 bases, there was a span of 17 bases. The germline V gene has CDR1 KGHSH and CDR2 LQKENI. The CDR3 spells CASSPLGGTIPYEQYF. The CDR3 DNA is TGTGCCAGCTCACCTCTCGGCGGGACAATCCCCTACGAGCAGTACTTC.

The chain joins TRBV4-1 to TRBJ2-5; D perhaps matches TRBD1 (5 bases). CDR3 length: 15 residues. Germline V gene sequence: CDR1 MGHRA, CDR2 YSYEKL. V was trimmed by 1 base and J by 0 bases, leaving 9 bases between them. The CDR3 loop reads CASSQAPGYQETQYF. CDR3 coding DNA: TGCGCCAGCAGCCAAGCCCCAGGGTACCAAGAGACCCAGTACTTC.

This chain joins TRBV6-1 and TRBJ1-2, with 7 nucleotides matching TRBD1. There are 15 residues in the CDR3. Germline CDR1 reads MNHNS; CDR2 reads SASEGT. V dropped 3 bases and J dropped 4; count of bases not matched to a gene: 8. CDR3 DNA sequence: TGTGCCAGCAGTGAGGTCCCGGGACAGTTCTATGGCTACACCTTC. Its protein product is CASSEVPGQFYGYTF.

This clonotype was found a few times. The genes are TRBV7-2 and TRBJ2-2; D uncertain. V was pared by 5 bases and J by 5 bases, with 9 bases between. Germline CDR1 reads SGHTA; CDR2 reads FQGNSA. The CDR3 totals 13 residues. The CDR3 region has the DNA TGTGCCAGCAGCAATAGGGCGACCGGGGAGCTGTTTTTT. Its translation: CASSNRATGELFF.

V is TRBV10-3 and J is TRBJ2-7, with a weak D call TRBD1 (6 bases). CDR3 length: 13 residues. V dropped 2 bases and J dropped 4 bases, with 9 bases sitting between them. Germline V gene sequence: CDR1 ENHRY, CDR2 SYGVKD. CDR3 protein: CAISENQGYEQYF. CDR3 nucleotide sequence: TGTGCCATCAGTGAGAATCAGGGGTACGAGCAGTACTTC.

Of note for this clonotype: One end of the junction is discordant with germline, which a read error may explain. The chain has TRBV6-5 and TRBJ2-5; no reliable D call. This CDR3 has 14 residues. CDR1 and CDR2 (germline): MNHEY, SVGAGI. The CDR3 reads CASRYSGQKETQYF. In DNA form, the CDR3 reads TGTGCCAGCAGGTACTCGGGCCAAAAAGAGACCCAGTACTTC.

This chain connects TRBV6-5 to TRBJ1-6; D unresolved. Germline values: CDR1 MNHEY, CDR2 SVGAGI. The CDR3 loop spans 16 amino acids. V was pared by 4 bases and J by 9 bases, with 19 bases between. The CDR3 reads CASSSLRAIVGSPLHF. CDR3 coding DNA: TGTGCCAGCAGTTCTTTAAGGGCAATTGTTGGTTCACCCCTCCACTTT.

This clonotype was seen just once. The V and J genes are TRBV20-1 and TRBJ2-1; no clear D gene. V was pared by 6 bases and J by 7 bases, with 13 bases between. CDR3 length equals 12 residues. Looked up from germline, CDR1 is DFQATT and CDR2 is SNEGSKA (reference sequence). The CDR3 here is CSAPLRVNEQFF. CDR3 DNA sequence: TGCAGTGCCCCCCTTCGCGTAAATGAGCAGTTCTTC.

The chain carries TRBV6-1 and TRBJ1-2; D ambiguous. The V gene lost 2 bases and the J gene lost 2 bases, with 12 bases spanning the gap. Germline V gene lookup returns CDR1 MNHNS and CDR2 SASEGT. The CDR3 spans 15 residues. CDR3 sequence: CASSEQITVNYGYTF. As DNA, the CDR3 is TGTGCCAGCAGTGAACAAATTACTGTGAACTATGGCTACACCTTC.

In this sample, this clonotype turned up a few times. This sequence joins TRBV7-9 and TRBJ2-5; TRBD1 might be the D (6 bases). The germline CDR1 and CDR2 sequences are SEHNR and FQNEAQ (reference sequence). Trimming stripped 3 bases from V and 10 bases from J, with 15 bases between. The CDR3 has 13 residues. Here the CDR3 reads CASSFGSRGSQYF. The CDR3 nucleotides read TGTGCCAGCAGCTTTGGGTCGAGGGGGAGCCAGTACTTC.

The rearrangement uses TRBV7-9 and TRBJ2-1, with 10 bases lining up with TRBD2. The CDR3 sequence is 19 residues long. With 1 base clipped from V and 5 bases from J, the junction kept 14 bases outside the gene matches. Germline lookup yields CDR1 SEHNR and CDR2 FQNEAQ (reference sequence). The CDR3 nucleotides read TGTGCCAGCAGCTTAGGAAGGCAGGGACTAGCGAGGATTCACAATGAGCAGTTCTTC. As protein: CASSLGRQGLARIHNEQFF.

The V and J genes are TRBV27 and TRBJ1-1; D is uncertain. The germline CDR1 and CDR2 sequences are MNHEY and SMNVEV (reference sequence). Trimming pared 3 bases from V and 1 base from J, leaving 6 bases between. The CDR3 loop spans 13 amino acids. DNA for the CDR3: TGTGCCAGCAGTTTGAAGAGGAACACTGAAGCTTTCTTT. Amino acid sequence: CASSLKRNTEAFF.

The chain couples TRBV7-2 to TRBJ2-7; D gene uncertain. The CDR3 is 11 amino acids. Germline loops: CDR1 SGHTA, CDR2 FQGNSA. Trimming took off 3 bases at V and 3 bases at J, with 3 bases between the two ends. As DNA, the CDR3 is TGTGCCAGCAGCTTTTACTACGAGCAGTACTTC. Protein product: CASSFYYEQYF.

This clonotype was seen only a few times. The CDR3 sequence is CASSSGTRENQPQHF. The CDR3 DNA reads TGTGCCAGCAGCTCCGGGACAAGGGAAAATCAGCCCCAGCATTTT. The chain combines TRBV7-2 with TRBJ1-5; tentatively, D is TRBD1 (6 bases). Deletions cut 4 bases from V and 4 bases from J, with 14 bases between. CDR1 is SGHTA, CDR2 FQGNSA, per germline. The CDR3 length is 15 residues.

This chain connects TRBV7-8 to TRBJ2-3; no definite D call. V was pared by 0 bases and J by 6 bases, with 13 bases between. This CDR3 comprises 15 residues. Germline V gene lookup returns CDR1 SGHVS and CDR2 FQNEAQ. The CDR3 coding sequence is TGTGCCAGCAGCTTAGCGCGCCTTAGTCTCGATACGCAGTATTTT. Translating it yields CASSLARLSLDTQYF.